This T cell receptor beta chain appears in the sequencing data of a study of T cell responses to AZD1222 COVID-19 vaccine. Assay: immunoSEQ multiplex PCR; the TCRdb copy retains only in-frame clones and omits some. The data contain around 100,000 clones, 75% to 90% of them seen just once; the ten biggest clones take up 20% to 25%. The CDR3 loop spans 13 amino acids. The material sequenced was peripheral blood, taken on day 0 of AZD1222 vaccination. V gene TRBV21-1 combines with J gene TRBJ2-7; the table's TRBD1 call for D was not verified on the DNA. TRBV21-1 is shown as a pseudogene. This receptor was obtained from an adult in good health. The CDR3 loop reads CASSTRQAYEQYF. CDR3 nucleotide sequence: TGTGCCAGCAGCACCAGACAGGCCTACGAGCAGTACTTC.